This is a list of T cell receptor beta chains from one sample in a study of T cells in localized non-small cell lung cancer. Sequencing was performed with immunoSEQ multiplex PCR; in TCRdb, only in-frame clones are kept and a portion is missing. Counted here are more than 7,500 clones, around 92% occurring once; the ten biggest clones make up approximately 7.5%. Here the sequenced sample was peripheral blood, taken before any cancer treatment. The source of these receptors is a woman aged 40-69 years with stage I squamous cell lung carcinoma. The CDR3 runs from the conserved cysteine through the conserved F or W.

CDR3 length | J gene | V gene | CDR3 protein
12 | TRBJ2-1 | TRBV14 | CASSRRISEQFF
16 | TRBJ2-7 | TRBV5-6 | CASSLVGGGSIYEQYF
13 | TRBJ1-2 | TRBV25-1 | CASTGTDFYGYTF
19 | TRBJ2-1 | TRBV2 | CASIDDQLIRDRGGNEQFF
14 | TRBJ1-2 | TRBV7-2 | CASSGPGGSYGYTF
15 | TRBJ1-6 | TRBV7-9 | CASSPYLEANSPLHF
13 | TRBJ1-4 | TRBV7-6 | CASSPTLGQQEFF
14 | TRBJ1-4 | TRBV19 | CASSILRSDEKLFF
15 | TRBJ2-3 | TRBV5-1 | CASSPTGVGTDTQYF
16 | TRBJ1-6 | TRBV11-3 | CASSPQPSGVGSPLHF
14 | TRBJ1-5 | TRBV19 | CASSIDRGRGRQHF
15 | TRBJ1-3 | TRBV7-2 | CASTSGGGNRDTIYF
15 | TRBJ2-5 | TRBV9 | CASSVIQGEWETQYF
16 | TRBJ2-7 | TRBV12-5 | CASGFPTGPSPHEQYF
15 | TRBJ2-7 | TRBV19 | CASSGSGTGTYEQYF
18 | TRBJ1-6 | TRBV5-1 | CASSLVYIESPYNSPLHF
14 | TRBJ1-2 | TRBV5-1 | CASSLGPQGSGYTF
15 | TRBJ1-6 | TRBV6-1 | CASNGRPDYNSPLHF
14 | TRBJ2-7 | TRBV19 | CASSRQGASDEQYF
15 | TRBJ2-5 | TRBV5-1 | CASSRGQGSWETQYF
15 | TRBJ1-2 | TRBV7-7 | CASSTGQGHAYGYTF
15 | TRBJ1-4 | TRBV15 | CATSRGQVNNEKLFF
16 | TRBJ1-5 | TRBV7-2 | CASSLEAGEGEQPQHF
15 | TRBJ1-2 | TRBV6-1 | CASSEAGGPISGNTF
14 | TRBJ1-5 | TRBV28 | CASSFGTPNQPQHF
18 | TRBJ2-6 | TRBV13 | CASSLEGQGPSGANVLTF